The 32 T cell receptor beta chains below come from one sample, sequenced in a study of OX40 agonist ivuxolimab in advanced cancers. Clones were read by immunoSEQ multiplex PCR, and TCRdb kept only the in-frame ones, dropping some. The sample has 35,000 to 40,000 clones; approximately 82% are singletons. The input for sequencing was CD4+ or CD8+ T cells sorted from blood, taken in a trial of the OX40 agonist ivuxolimab. The receptors originated from an adult with an advanced solid tumor such as melanoma, head and neck, liver or kidney cancer.

The chain links TRBV7-2 to TRBJ2-7; 11 nucleotides line up with TRBD2. V shed 5 bases, J shed 3 bases, and the junction held 6 bases outside the gene matches. The CDR3 has 15 residues. Germline CDR1 and CDR2: SGHTA and FQGNSA. The CDR3 sequence is CASSPTSGSLYEQYF. Written as DNA, the CDR3 is TGTGCCAGCAGCCCAACTAGCGGGAGTCTCTACGAGCAGTACTTC.

This sequence joins TRBV6-5 and TRBJ2-1, with D possibly TRBD2 on 6 matching bases. CDR1 MNHEY and CDR2 SVGAGI come from the germline V gene. The V end lost 2 bases, the J end lost 5 bases, and 16 bases lay between the germline ends. The CDR3 contains 16 residues. The CDR3 spells CASSYTFTWEDNEQFF. In DNA form, the CDR3 reads TGTGCCAGCAGTTACACTTTTACGTGGGAGGACAATGAGCAGTTCTTC.

This chain joins TRBV7-2 and TRBJ2-1, with 7 bases fitting TRBD2. CDR3 length: 15 residues. Germline V gene sequence: CDR1 SGHTA, CDR2 FQGNSA. With 4 bases clipped from V and 0 bases from J, the junction kept 3 bases outside the gene matches. The CDR3 loop reads CASSSTGGSYNEQFF. As DNA, the CDR3 is TGTGCCAGCAGCTCAACGGGGGGCTCCTACAATGAGCAGTTCTTC. The full variable domain, with the rest looked up from reference TRBV7-2 and TRBJ2-1, is GAGVSQSPSNKVTEKGKDVELRCDPISGHTALYWYRQSLGQGLEFLIYFQGNSAPDKSGLPSDRFSAERTGGSVSTLTIQRTQQEDSAVYLCASSSTGGSYNEQFFGPGTRLTVL.

The gene calls are TRBV29-1 and TRBJ2-1; 7 bases agree with TRBD2. CDR1 is SQVTM, CDR2 ANQGSEA, per germline. Germline trimming cut 2 bases from V and 7 bases from J; bases unmatched to any gene: 8. This CDR3 is 14 amino acids long. The CDR3 protein is CSVELAGAGNEQFF. CDR3 DNA: TGCAGCGTTGAATTGGCGGGAGCTGGTAATGAGCAGTTCTTC.

The chain carries TRBV9 and TRBJ1-3; TRBD1 matches 7 bases. Germline V gives CDR1 SGDLS, CDR2 YYNGEE. V trimming: 2 bases; J trimming: 8 bases; junction bases outside the gene matches: 10. The CDR3 consists of 15 residues. Written as DNA, the CDR3 is TGTGCCAGCAGCGTTAACAGGGGCTCGAGGGACACCATATATTTT. It codes for CASSVNRGSRDTIYF.

The chain carries TRBV2 and TRBJ2-3; tentatively, D is TRBD1 (5 bases). Per the germline V gene, CDR1 is SNHLY and CDR2 is FYNNEI. This CDR3 is 16 amino acids long. V was shortened by 5 bases and J by 2 bases, with 17 bases between the two germline ends. The CDR3 here is CASSPHLRAITDTQYF. The CDR3 DNA reads TGTGCCAGCAGTCCCCACCTCAGGGCGATCACAGATACGCAGTATTTT. Combining the CDR3 with reference TRBV2 and TRBJ2-3 gives the whole variable domain EPEVTQTPSHQVTQMGQEVILRCVPISNHLYFYWYRQILGQKVEFLVSFYNNEISEKSEIFDDQFSVERPDGSNFTLKIRSTKLEDSAMYFCASSPHLRAITDTQYFGPGTRLTVL.

The V gene is TRBV7-8, the J gene TRBJ1-1; 7 nucleotides align to TRBD1. The V and J ends lost 7 bases and 0 bases, in that order; junction bases with no gene match: 8. Germline loops: CDR1 SGHVS, CDR2 FQNEAQ. This CDR3 region has 15 residues. This chain's CDR3 is CASTPIQGMNTEAFF. The CDR3 DNA follows: TGTGCCAGCACCCCGATACAGGGGATGAACACTGAAGCTTTCTTT.

The rearrangement uses TRBV10-2 and TRBJ2-7; 14 bases are shared with TRBD2. With 5 bases clipped from V and 7 bases from J, the junction kept 10 bases outside the gene matches. Germline values: CDR1 WSHSY, CDR2 SAAADI. The CDR3 extends over 16 amino acids. CDR3 DNA: TGCGCCAGCAGTAGAGTTCCGGGACTAGCGGGAGTTGAGCAGTACTTC. It specifies CASSRVPGLAGVEQYF.

The rearrangement uses TRBV5-1 and TRBJ1-1; TRBD1 matches 7 bases. The CDR3 has 12 amino acids. With V trimmed by 2 bases and J by 11 bases, 6 bases remained unmatched. Per the germline V gene, CDR1 is SGHRS and CDR2 is YFSETQ. CDR3: CASSFRRGWAFF. The CDR3 region has the DNA TGCGCCAGCAGCTTTCGCAGGGGGTGGGCTTTCTTT.

As for this clone: The sample holds other DNA sequences that translate to the same CDR3. The chain couples TRBV7-9 to TRBJ1-1, with no clear D. V gave up 0 bases and J gave up 1 base, with 6 bases separating them. Germline V CDR1 and CDR2: SEHNR, FQNEAQ (reference sequence). The CDR3 runs to 14 residues. CDR3 loop: CASSLAETNTEAFF. CDR3 coding DNA: TGTGCCAGCAGCTTAGCGGAGACGAACACTGAAGCTTTCTTT.

This chain connects TRBV29-1 to TRBJ2-1; a weak D match, TRBD1 (6 bases). V lost 4 bases and J 8 bases, leaving 9 bases between the germline ends. CDR1 and CDR2 (germline): SQVTM, ANQGSEA. This CDR3 has 11 residues. The CDR3 DNA follows: TGCAGCGTTGGCAGGGGCCATGAGCAGTTCTTC. Translating it yields CSVGRGHEQFF.

V usage is TRBV27 and J usage is TRBJ2-1; 7 bases map to TRBD2. The ends lost 6 bases at V and 4 bases at J; junction bases unmatched: 12. Germline V gene data show CDR1 as MNHEY and CDR2 as SMNVEV (reference sequence). This CDR3 comprises 16 residues. DNA for the CDR3: TGTGCCAGCAGACCCGGGGGGATAGCGACTTACAATGAGCAGTTCTTC. Translating it yields CASRPGGIATYNEQFF.

Here the CDR3 DNA reads TGCGCCAGCAGCCCTGAACCCCACTCCTACAATGAGCAGTTCTTC. Amino acids: CASSPEPHSYNEQFF. V is TRBV4-3 and J is TRBJ2-1; no definite D call. The CDR3 runs 15 residues. Germline CDR1 is LGHNA and CDR2 is YSLEER. Trimming shortened V by 4 bases and J by 0 bases, and 10 bases separated the two germline ends.

The V and J genes are TRBV4-3 and TRBJ2-1, with 7 positions matching TRBD2. V lost 0 bases, J lost 5 bases, and 10 bases stayed unmatched. CDR3 length: 17 amino acids. CDR1 and CDR2 from the germline V gene are LGHNA and YSLEER. For the CDR3, the DNA is TGCGCCAGCAGCCAAGACCTGGCTAGCGGACCCGACAATGAGCAGTTCTTC. It specifies CASSQDLASGPDNEQFF.

This chain connects TRBV6-5 to TRBJ1-2; 7 positions match TRBD1. The CDR3 loop spans 12 amino acids. With 8 bases clipped from V and 4 bases from J, the junction kept 4 bases outside the gene matches. The germline V gene has CDR1 MNHEY and CDR2 SVGAGI. The CDR3 reads CASWTGVYGYTF. CDR3 in DNA: TGTGCCAGCTGGACAGGCGTCTATGGCTACACCTTC.

The chain joins TRBV6-5 to TRBJ2-6; D is ambiguous. The germline V gene encodes CDR1 MNHEY and CDR2 SVGAGI. V shed 7 bases and J shed 0 bases, with 7 bases lying between them. This CDR3 contains 14 residues. This chain's CDR3 is CASTRSSGANVLTF. In DNA, the CDR3 is TGTGCCAGCACTCGAAGCTCTGGGGCCAACGTCCTGACTTTC.

The sample holds one count of this clone. V usage is TRBV5-1 and J usage is TRBJ1-2; 9 positions agree with TRBD1. V was pared by 7 bases and J by 3 bases, with 7 bases of the junction left unmatched. The germline CDR1 and CDR2 sequences are SGHRS and YFSETQ. The CDR3 runs 14 residues. The CDR3 nucleotides read TGCGCCAGCGGAACCGACAGGGGGGACTATGGCTACACCTTC. The encoded protein is CASGTDRGDYGYTF.

This clone was seen more than once but under ten times. This rearrangement joins TRBV19 to TRBJ2-4; unclear D gene. Between the trimmed V and J ends, which lost 1 base and 9 bases, there was a span of 10 bases. CDR1 is LNHDA, CDR2 SQIVND, per germline (reference sequence). This CDR3 spans 13 amino acids. CDR3 sequence (DNA): TGTGCCAGTAGTATAGTTCAGTCCCCCATTCAGTACTTC. This encodes CASSIVQSPIQYF.

This clone is medium-sized. The V call is TRBV19, the J call TRBJ1-2, with a weak D call TRBD1 (5 bases). V was cut by 1 base and J by 4 bases, with 13 bases left in between. Germline V gives CDR1 LNHDA, CDR2 SQIVND (reference sequence). CDR3 length: 15 residues. CDR3 sequence: CASSIASTDSYGYTF. DNA of the CDR3: TGTGCCAGTAGTATAGCTTCGACAGACAGCTATGGCTACACCTTC.

The V and J genes are TRBV11-2 and TRBJ2-1; D unclear. V gave up 5 bases and J gave up 8 bases, with 16 bases separating them. Germline V CDR1 and CDR2: SGHAT, FQNNGV. CDR3 size: 14 residues. In nucleotides, the CDR3 is TGTGCCAGCAGCGGATCCCCATTATGGGATGAGCAGTTCTTC. The encoded protein is CASSGSPLWDEQFF.

This rearrangement joins TRBV11-3 to TRBJ1-2, with unresolved D. CDR1 SGHNT and CDR2 YENEEA come from the germline V gene. The V gene lost 2 bases and the J gene lost 4 bases, with 14 bases spanning the gap. The CDR3 loop spans 15 amino acids. CDR3: CASSLFWPEAYGYTF. CDR3 DNA sequence: TGTGCCAGCAGCTTATTTTGGCCCGAGGCCTATGGCTACACCTTC.

The rearrangement links TRBV7-2 to TRBJ1-2, with 7 positions matching TRBD1. The CDR3 has 15 residues. The trim removed 5 bases at V and 6 bases at J, leaving 12 bases unmatched. Germline-derived CDR1 and CDR2 are SGHTA and FQGNSA. CDR3 region: CASSLQQTGADGYTF. The CDR3, as DNA: TGTGCCAGCAGCCTACAACAAACAGGGGCGGATGGCTACACCTTC.

As regards this clone: One end of the junction does not line up with germline, which may come from a read error. The chain is built from TRBV5-1 and TRBJ2-3, with D possibly TRBD1 on 6 matching bases. Per the germline V gene, CDR1 is SGHRS and CDR2 is YFSETQ. The CDR3 is made up of 19 amino acids. CDR3 sequence: CASSLGLGHLGISTDTQYF. CDR3 coding DNA: TGCGCCAGCAGTTTGGGGTTGGGACATCTCGGGATTAGCACAGATACGCAGTATTTT. The full variable domain, rest sourced from reference TRBV5-1 and TRBJ2-3, is KAGVTQTPRYLIKTRGQQVTLSCSPISGHRSVSWYQQTPGQGLQFLFEYFSETQRNKGNFPGRFSGRQFSNSRSEMNVSTLELGDSALYLCASSLGLGHLGISTDTQYFGPGTRLTVL.

The V call is TRBV5-1, the J call TRBJ2-1; TRBD2 agrees at 8 bases. Germline CDR1 SGHRS, CDR2 YFSETQ. This CDR3 is built from 17 residues. With 0 bases clipped from V and 4 bases from J, the junction kept 9 bases outside the gene matches. CDR3 residues: CASSLARTSYRYNEQFF. For the CDR3, the DNA is TGCGCCAGCAGCTTGGCTAGGACTAGCTACCGATACAATGAGCAGTTCTTC.

The chain joins TRBV7-2 to TRBJ2-1, with D possibly being TRBD1 (5 bases). With 6 bases removed from V and 9 bases from J, the gap between germline ends came to 21 bases. CDR3 length: 15 residues. The germline CDR1 and CDR2 sequences are SGHTA and FQGNSA. CDR3 DNA sequence: TGTGCCAGCAGTCCCCAAGGGGTCGGCACAGGTGAGCAGTTCTTC. Translation gives CASSPQGVGTGEQFF.

The chain carries TRBV9 and TRBJ2-7; D might be TRBD1 (5 bases). The germline CDR1 and CDR2 sequences are SGDLS and YYNGEE. The CDR3 length is 15 residues. The V end was cut by 0 bases, the J end by 1 base, with 11 bases between. CDR3 sequence reads: CASSVEGHRSYEQYF. The DNA for the CDR3 is TGTGCCAGCAGCGTAGAGGGGCATCGGTCCTACGAGCAGTACTTC.

The gene calls are TRBV7-9 and TRBJ2-1, with TRBD2 identical over 7 bases. This CDR3 region has 13 residues. Germline CDR1 reads SEHNR; CDR2 reads FQNEAQ (reference sequence). V lost 5 bases to trimming and J lost 6 bases; unmatched junction nucleotides: 4. In DNA, the CDR3 is TGTGCCAGCAGCCCGCCGGGGGGCAATGAGCAGTTCTTC. This translates into CASSPPGGNEQFF.

A few counts support this clone. V and J are TRBV7-9 and TRBJ1-1; a weak D match, TRBD1 (5 bases). V was pared by 3 bases and J by 7 bases, with 9 bases between. The CDR3 is made up of 12 amino acids. Germline values: CDR1 SEHNR, CDR2 FQNEAQ (reference sequence). The CDR3 here is CASSFGALEAFF. The CDR3 DNA reads TGTGCCAGCAGCTTCGGGGCTCTTGAAGCTTTCTTT. Full variable domain (outside the CDR3, taken from reference TRBV7-9 and TRBJ1-1): DTGVSQNPRHKITKRGQNVTFRCDPISEHNRLYWYRQTLGQGPEFLTYFQNEAQLEKSRLLSDRFSAERPKGSFSTLEIQRTEQGDSAMYLCASSFGALEAFFGQGTRLTVV.

The CDR3 sequence: CATSRDSSGYGYTF. CDR3 sequence (DNA): TGTGCCACCAGCAGAGATAGTAGCGGCTATGGCTACACCTTC. The V gene is TRBV15, the J gene TRBJ1-2; unclear D gene. CDR3 length equals 14 residues. CDR1 and CDR2 from the germline V gene are LNHNV and YYDKDF (reference sequence). V lost 0 bases, J lost 4 bases, and 9 bases lay in between.

The rearrangement joins TRBV18 to TRBJ1-1; D might be TRBD1 (5 bases). Between the trimmed V and J ends, which lost 4 bases and 2 bases, there was a span of 8 bases. Germline CDR1 reads KGHSH; CDR2 reads LQKENI. The CDR3 spans 13 residues. CDR3 residues: CASSQGRNTEAFF. Here the CDR3 DNA reads TGTGCCAGCTCACAGGGGCGTAACACTGAAGCTTTCTTT.

The V and J genes are TRBV11-2 and TRBJ2-5, with D unresolved. The DNA end is more similar to TRBJ2-7, so the J call may be wrong. The CDR3 runs to 14 residues. Germline CDR1 and CDR2: SGHAT and FQNNGV. The CDR3 nucleotides are TGTGCCAGCAGCTTAGATATGTTAATGGACGAGCAGTACTTC. It encodes CASSLDMLMDEQYF.

The J gene is TRBJ2-2, the V gene TRBV5-5, with D tentatively TRBD1 (6 bases). This CDR3 contains 15 residues. The V gene's germline CDR1 is SGHKS and CDR2 YYEKEE (reference sequence). Trimming removed 0 bases from V and 1 base from J, with 7 bases in between. Here the CDR3 reads CASSLGQVNTGELFF. The CDR3 DNA sequence: TGTGCCAGCAGCTTGGGACAGGTGAACACCGGGGAGCTGTTTTTT.